This TCR beta chain was sequenced during a study of a mutant IDH1 vaccine in newly diagnosed glioma. About the study: All eight of the vaccinations patients received fell in weeks 1, 3, 5, 7, 11, 15, 19 and 23. Previous care, which was radiotherapy, temozolomide, or both, most often involved both. The start of vaccination came 4-6 weeks after radiotherapy alone, or with temozolomide cycles. Study-wide results and caveats: Evidence of vaccine-induced immune responses was documented in 85% to 95% of patients.

Time point noted: week 23, last vaccination. Doses comprised 300 ug of mutant IDH1 20-mer peptide each, plus topical imiquimod. Germline CDR1 and CDR2: SGDLS and YYNGEE. This CDR3 is built from 15 residues. V was shortened by 0 bases and J by 5 bases, with 14 bases between the two germline ends. In regard to this clone: What it recognizes is unknown.

Some clones are missing from TCRdb's copy, which holds only in-frame ones; the method was immunoSEQ multiplex PCR. The profile covers 65,000 or so clones, with about 85% appearing a single time and approximately 3.7% taken by the ten largest. The receptor comes from a man younger than 40 with glioma. This chain joins TRBV9 and TRBJ2-5, with D maybe TRBD2 (6 bases). Source: PBMCs, taken from a glioma patient whose treatment included an IDH1 peptide vaccine. This CDR3 is CASSVDGTSPETQYF. CDR3 nucleotide sequence: TGTGCCAGCAGCGTAGATGGTACTAGCCCCGAGACCCAGTACTTC.